This record looks at one T cell receptor (beta chain) sequence and its context. Its specificity is unknown. This entry is derived from a study of T cell responses to AZD1222 COVID-19 vaccine. Study-wide points: Of the AZD1222 recipients, only 5 to 7 were seropositive at baseline. Mostly white British, mostly female donors; authors suggested clonal diversity may be underestimated.

V dropped 6 bases and J dropped 2; count of bases not matched to a gene: 11. CDR3 length: 16 residues. CDR1 KGHSH and CDR2 LQKENI come from the germline V gene. Generated by immunoSEQ multiplex PCR, the TCRdb table keeps only in-frame clones and is missing some. The table has some 100,000 clones, approximately 90% seen once. The specimen was peripheral blood, collected on day 0 of AZD1222 vaccination. The V and J genes are TRBV18 and TRBJ2-3; the match to TRBD1 covers 7 bases. The receptor's source is an adult in good health. In DNA, the CDR3 is TGTGCCAGCTCGATGGGGACAGCCAAAATCACAGATACGCAGTATTTT. Protein product: CASSMGTAKITDTQYF.